This TCR beta chain was observed in a study of T-cell reconstitution after alpha-beta-depleted transplantation in children (dated by TCRdb to 2016 to 2017). As for the study more broadly: The study quantitatively tracked T-cell immune reconstitution after TCRalphabeta/CD19-depleted allogeneic hematopoietic cell transplantation in children using TCR repertoire profiling. General study outcomes and caveats: In some patients, high TCRbeta diversity at day 60 was attributed to recipient T cells and intrathymic progenitors that had survived conditioning. Over the following months the frequencies of hyperexpanded clones went down, and after one year T-cell counts and TCRbeta diversity were mostly credited to newly produced T cells. The apparently early recovery of alphabetaT-cell counts about two months after transplant reportedly depended on only several hundred rapidly expanded clones that came from non-depleted graft cells.

The sample's treatment or condition label, decoded: allogeneic hematopoietic cell transplantation with graft depleted of TCRalphabeta T cells and CD19 B cells. TCRalphabeta/CD19-depleted allogeneic hematopoietic cell grafts were given to the transplant recipients, all of whom were children. Clipping removes 7 bases from V and 3 bases from J, with 7 as the unmatched junction base count. Its CDR3 holds 15 amino acids, cysteine through phenylalanine. Only CDR3 DNA is held: 45 bases, read in frame from base 1. CDR1 MGHDK and CDR2 SYGVNS were looked up in the germline V gene. The library was generated by PCR. Sequencer: Illumina HiSeq 2500. To normalize quantification of the TCRbeta repertoire, the TCR libraries were built with molecular barcoding that relied on unique molecular identifiers. The public sequencing data were trimmed at Q25 with fastp and processed into clonotypes with MiXCR by TCRdb, which kept only in-frame beta chains. Rows merge per CDR3 protein into single entries with the most common DNA and genes. Counted in this sample were about 500,000 distinct CDR3 sequences; over 9.5% of them appeared once. Of the sample, around 13% falls within the top ten clones.

Concerning this clonotype: Its antigen remains undetermined. Base qualities were left out, and no much larger clone turns up one base away.

Material: PBMCs, mostly from graft donor cells, obtained 180 days after TCRalphabeta/CD19-depleted stem cell transplant. The chain is made from TRBV25-1 and TRBJ2-1, with 9 bases in between that match TRBD2. This TCR was sampled from a female patient aged 2-9 years who had a stem cell transplant for aplastic anemia, so the T cells may come from the graft donor. The DNA sequence is given as TGTGCCAGCATCCCCGAGACTAGCGGCTACAATGAGCAGTTCTTC. Translated, it reads CASIPETSGYNEQFF.